One and the same sample provided the 20 T cell receptor beta chains below, sequenced in a study of siplizumab effects on memory and regulatory T cells. Only in-frame clones appear in the TCRdb table, and some are missing; sequencing was by immunoSEQ multiplex PCR. Of fewer than 100,000 clones in the sample, over 90% were seen once. The sequencing sample was made of CD8+ T cells sorted from blood. Every receptor here comes from a human donor in good health.

This clone was counted only a few times. The chain joins TRBV6-1 to TRBJ2-1; 11 bases agree with TRBD2. After removal of 5 bases from V and 3 bases from J, the junction contained 3 bases not matched to a gene. Germline lookup yields CDR1 MNHNS and CDR2 SASEGT. The CDR3 is 15 amino acids. CDR3 region: CASSPTSGSYNEQFF. DNA of the CDR3: TGTGCCAGCAGTCCTACTAGCGGGAGCTACAATGAGCAGTTCTTC.

The chain uses TRBV4-1 and TRBJ1-2; D ambiguous. V was trimmed by 1 base and J by 6 bases, leaving 15 bases between them. The CDR3 runs 15 residues. The germline V gene has CDR1 MGHRA and CDR2 YSYEKL. The CDR3, as DNA: TGCGCCAGCAGCCAAGTTCCCCCAGAGACACATGGCTACACCTTC. Translation gives CASSQVPPETHGYTF.

The chain has TRBV4-1 and TRBJ2-7; weak D call: TRBD2 (6 bases). This CDR3 spans 17 amino acids. Germline CDR1 MGHRA, CDR2 YSYEKL. The ends were cut back, 1 base at V and 0 bases at J, with 16 bases in the middle. The DNA of the CDR3 is TGCGCCAGCAGCCAAGGGGGCGGGGACCGACCCTCCTACGAGCAGTACTTC. It translates to CASSQGGGDRPSYEQYF.

CDR3 DNA: TGCGCCAGCAGCCAAGGTCCCCGATTGGGGGAGACCCAGTACTTC. It translates to CASSQGPRLGETQYF. The rearrangement uses TRBV4-1 and TRBJ2-5; D not certain. CDR3 length: 15 amino acids. The ends were cut back, 1 base at V and 5 bases at J, with 14 bases in the middle. Germline V gene lookup returns CDR1 MGHRA and CDR2 YSYEKL.

This rearrangement joins TRBV28 to TRBJ2-2; D gene unclear. Germline V gives CDR1 MDHEN, CDR2 SYDVKM. Trimming left V 6 bases short and J 7 bases short, with 9 bases between. The CDR3 has 12 amino acids. CDR3 region: CASSLWGGELFF. CDR3 nucleotides: TGTGCCAGCAGCCTTTGGGGCGGGGAGCTGTTTTTT.

The V call is TRBV13, the J call TRBJ2-2; TRBD1 matches 9 bases. V gave up 8 bases and J gave up 4 bases; unmatched junction bases: 14. Germline V gene data show CDR1 as PRHDT and CDR2 as FYEKMQ (reference sequence). The CDR3 totals 17 residues. The chain's CDR3 is CASSNFTGTGSTGELFF. CDR3 in DNA: TGTGCCAGCTCAAACTTTACCGGGACAGGGTCCACCGGGGAGCTGTTTTTT.

This chain joins TRBV27 and TRBJ2-7; 11 nucleotides match TRBD2. This CDR3 has 15 residues. J lost 5 bases, V lost 0 bases, and 3 bases had no gene match. Germline CDR1 is MNHEY and CDR2 is SMNVEV (reference sequence). In nucleotides, the CDR3 is TGTGCCAGCAGTTTATCGGTGACTAGCGGGAACGAGCAGTACTTC. Its protein is CASSLSVTSGNEQYF.

The chain employs TRBV5-4 and TRBJ2-1; D call uncertain. Germline loops: CDR1 SGHNT, CDR2 YYREEE (reference sequence). V lost 0 bases and J 4 bases, leaving 14 bases between the germline ends. The CDR3 totals 16 residues. DNA of the CDR3: TGTGCCAGCAGCTTGGCTGACGGAGCTCTTTACAATGAGCAGTTCTTC. Protein sequence: CASSLADGALYNEQFF.

The chain has TRBV14 and TRBJ2-2, with D tentatively TRBD2 (6 bases). Trimming left V 5 bases short and J 6 bases short, with 10 bases between. Germline V CDR1 and CDR2: SGHDN, FVKESK. This CDR3 comprises 13 residues. CDR3 protein: CASSAAGPGELFF. In DNA form, the CDR3 reads TGTGCCAGCAGCGCAGCGGGTCCCGGGGAGCTGTTTTTT.

The chain has TRBV5-4 and TRBJ1-1, with D possibly matching TRBD1 (5 bases). The CDR3 is 13 amino acids. V dropped 4 bases and J dropped 3 bases, with 10 bases sitting between them. CDR1 and CDR2 (germline): SGHNT, YYREEE (reference sequence). The DNA of the CDR3 is TGTGCCAGCAGCACGGGACTGGACACTGAAGCTTTCTTT. Its translation: CASSTGLDTEAFF.

The chain has TRBV9 and TRBJ2-1; 11 bases are shared with TRBD1. With V trimmed by 0 bases and J by 7 bases, 3 bases remained unmatched. The CDR3 sequence is 15 residues long. Per germline, CDR1 SGDLS and CDR2 YYNGEE. The CDR3 coding sequence is TGTGCCAGCAGCGTAGGGGACAGGGGGGATAATGAGCAGTTCTTC. Its translation: CASSVGDRGDNEQFF.

The V gene is TRBV7-8, the J gene TRBJ1-5; 7 nucleotides match TRBD1. The V segment lost 5 bases and the J segment 6 bases; nucleotides outside the gene matches: 13. CDR3 length equals 16 residues. CDR1 is SGHVS and CDR2 is FQNEAQ in the germline V gene. For the CDR3, the DNA is TGTGCCAGCAGCCTCAGGGACACAGGGGCAACTCAGCCCCAGCATTTT. Amino acid sequence: CASSLRDTGATQPQHF.

Worth noting for this clone: The junction differs from germline at one of its ends, possibly a read error. The CDR3 is CASSPDGPPVVGF. CDR3 sequence (DNA): TGTGCCAGCAGCCCGGACGGACCCCCGGTAGTTGGGTTC. The genes are TRBV7-9 and TRBJ2-7; D is unclear. Germline V CDR1 and CDR2: SEHNR, FQNEAQ (reference sequence). CDR3 length: 13 amino acids.

The V and J genes are TRBV19 and TRBJ1-3, with D tentatively TRBD1 (5 bases). CDR3 length equals 17 residues. V dropped 4 bases and J dropped 0 bases, with 16 bases sitting between them. Germline CDR1 and CDR2: LNHDA and SQIVND (reference sequence). In nucleotides, the CDR3 is TGTGCCAGTAGTACTACGGAGGGGAGATTCTCTGGAAACACCATATATTTT. Its translation is CASSTTEGRFSGNTIYF. Together with reference TRBV19 and TRBJ1-3, the CDR3 gives the full variable domain: DGGITQSPKYLFRKEGQNVTLSCEQNLNHDAMYWYRQDPGQGLRLIYYSQIVNDFQKGDIAEGYSVSREKKESFPLTVTSAQKNPTAFYLCASSTTEGRFSGNTIYFGEGSWLTVV.

The V and J genes are TRBV29-1 and TRBJ2-7; a weak D match, TRBD2 (5 bases). The V end lost 3 bases, the J end lost 0 bases, and 9 bases lay between the germline ends. Germline CDR1 SQVTM, CDR2 ANQGSEA. This CDR3 has 13 residues. CDR3 coding DNA: TGCAGCGTTGATATAGCGAACTCCTACGAGCAGTACTTC. Protein product: CSVDIANSYEQYF.

The chain joins TRBV10-1 to TRBJ2-1, with 10 bases lining up with TRBD1. J gave up 7 bases and V 2 bases, and 8 bases lay outside the gene matches. Per germline, CDR1 WNHNN and CDR2 SYGVQD (reference sequence). The CDR3 is 16 amino acids. The CDR3 spells CASSERPGQGINEQFF. CDR3 nucleotide sequence: TGCGCCAGCAGTGAGCGACCGGGACAGGGGATAAATGAGCAGTTCTTC.

The rearrangement links TRBV7-3 to TRBJ2-1; D is unresolved. The germline V gene encodes CDR1 SGHTA and CDR2 FQGTGA. Deletions cut 3 bases from V and 4 bases from J, with 7 bases between. This CDR3 is built from 13 residues. The CDR3 region has the DNA TGTGCCAGCAGCTTCCTGGGATACAATGAGCAGTTCTTC. Protein: CASSFLGYNEQFF.

This chain links TRBV5-1 with TRBJ2-7; tentative D call: TRBD2 (7 bases). CDR1 and CDR2 (germline): SGHRS, YFSETQ. V lost 2 bases to trimming and J lost 4 bases, with 13 bases between them. CDR3 length: 14 residues. This chain's CDR3 is CASSFGGAGYEQYF. The DNA for the CDR3 is TGCGCCAGCAGCTTTGGGGGGGCTGGGTACGAGCAGTACTTC.

This chain connects TRBV28 to TRBJ2-7; D remains ambiguous. From germline, CDR1 is MDHEN and CDR2 SYDVKM. There are 14 residues in the CDR3. With 2 bases removed from V and 2 bases from J, the gap between germline ends came to 10 bases. As DNA, the CDR3 is TGTGCCAGCAGTTTAGGGTTTCTCACCTACGAGCAGTACTTC. It translates to CASSLGFLTYEQYF.

The CDR3 DNA reads TGTGCCAGCAGTTCGAGTCGACTAGCGGGAGCTCACACAGATACGCAGTATTTT. This codes for CASSSSRLAGAHTDTQYF. The chain joins TRBV28 to TRBJ2-3; 12 positions match TRBD2. The V and J ends lost 4 bases and 2 bases, in that order; junction bases with no gene match: 10. Germline V gives CDR1 MDHEN, CDR2 SYDVKM. This CDR3 contains 18 residues.